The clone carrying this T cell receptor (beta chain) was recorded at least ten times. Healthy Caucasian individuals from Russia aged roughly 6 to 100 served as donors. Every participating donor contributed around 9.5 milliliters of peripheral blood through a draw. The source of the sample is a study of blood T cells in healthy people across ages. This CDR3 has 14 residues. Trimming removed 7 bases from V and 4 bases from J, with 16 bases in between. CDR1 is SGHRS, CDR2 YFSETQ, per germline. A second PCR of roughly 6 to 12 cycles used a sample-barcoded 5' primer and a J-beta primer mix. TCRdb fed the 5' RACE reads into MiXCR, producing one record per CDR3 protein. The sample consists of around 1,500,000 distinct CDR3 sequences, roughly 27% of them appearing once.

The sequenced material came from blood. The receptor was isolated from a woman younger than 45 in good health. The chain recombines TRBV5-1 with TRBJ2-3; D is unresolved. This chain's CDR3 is CASAAGLSSDTQYF. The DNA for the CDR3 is TGCGCCAGCGCCGCAGGCCTTAGCTCAGATACGCAGTATTTT.